This T cell receptor beta chain comes out of a study of OX40 agonist ivuxolimab in advanced cancers. Overall study context: Participants, 82.7% male, averaged 60 years of age, ranging from about 23 to 90. There were three patients with partial responses, one having hepatocellular carcinoma and two cutaneous melanoma.

After removal of 6 bases from V and 1 base from J, the junction contained 5 bases not matched to a gene. Germline CDR1 reads MNHEY; CDR2 reads SVGAGI. The CDR3 is 15 residues long. The repertoire was sequenced with immunoSEQ multiplex PCR; TCRdb's copy has only in-frame clones and lacks some. The repertoire holds roughly 15,000 clones, roughly 78% seen once, with approximately 30% in the top ten. The sample was CD4+ or CD8+ T cells sorted from blood, taken in a trial of the OX40 agonist ivuxolimab. This clonotype was obtained from an adult with an advanced solid tumor such as melanoma, head and neck, liver or kidney cancer. The chain carries TRBV6-5 and TRBJ2-1, with 8 bases fitting TRBD2. CDR3: CASSLTSGSYNEQFF. In nucleotides, the CDR3 is TGTGCCAGCAGCCTTACTAGCGGTTCCTACAATGAGCAGTTCTTC.